A selection of T cell receptor beta chains follows, all from one sample in a study of T cell responses to AZD1222 COVID-19 vaccine. Libraries were prepared by immunoSEQ multiplex PCR; TCRdb keeps only in-frame clonotypes and omits some of them. This sample has over 120,000 clones, with roughly 92% found just once. The sequences come from peripheral blood, collected on day 0 of AZD1222 vaccination. All receptors come from an adult in good health. The CDR3 runs from the conserved cysteine through the conserved F or W. The order of the fields is V gene, J gene, CDR3 protein.

TRBV28	TRBJ2-7	CASCLGATGEQYF
TRBV4-1	TRBJ2-1	CASSQDRTSGVNEQFF
TRBV18	TRBJ2-1	CASSPSQSSGGYNEQFF
TRBV4-1	TRBJ1-2	CASSQLLTGPHYGYTF
TRBV24-1	TRBJ2-1	CATSEPRASSYNEQFF
TRBV10-3	TRBJ2-7	CATRGRAVDTTEQYF
TRBV6-5	TRBJ2-1	CASKRAGGHEQFF
TRBV24-1	TRBJ1-2	CATSRQGAGGYTF
TRBV6-2/TRBV6-3	TRBJ2-7	CASSSHRGSASYEQYF
TRBV6-6	TRBJ1-5	CASSAGQGVQPQHF
TRBV28	TRBJ2-7	CASTEGGVRVYEQYF
TRBV14	TRBJ2-7	CASSQGSRAQYEQYF
TRBV5-1	TRBJ2-1	CASSFTGGEQFF
TRBV28	TRBJ2-7	CASGRDSTTYEQYF
TRBV6-5	TRBJ2-2	CATDATNTGELFF
TRBV19	TRBJ2-7	CASSIGTGGFEQYF
TRBV27	TRBJ2-1	CASSLLGGSKPYNEQFF
TRBV27	TRBJ2-1	CASSVLAGGSYNEQFF
TRBV7-9	TRBJ2-2	CASSPHNPAPNTGELFF
TRBV19	TRBJ1-1	CASKRQSAMNTEAFF